The subject of this entry is one T cell receptor (beta chain). The germline gives CDR1 SGHNT, CDR2 YENEEA. The CDR3 is 13 amino acids. With 2 bases removed from V and 3 bases from J, the gap between germline ends came to 4 bases. These data come from a study of cytomegalovirus exposure and HLA in healthy donors. Looking at the study overall: Tens of millions of unique TCRs, all from HLA-typed donors, were included in an early release of the data.

Use of 60 Vbeta and 13 Jbeta primers characterized the PCR. Only in-frame clones appear in the TCRdb table, and some are missing; sequencing was by immunoSEQ multiplex PCR. The sample carries some 98,000 clones, roughly 80% recorded once. This receptor was taken from a human donor in good health. The chain employs TRBV11-3 and TRBJ2-2; D unresolved. Sequenced input: PBMCs. The CDR3: CASSLRDTGELFF. CDR3 bases: TGTGCCAGCAGCTTACGGGACACCGGGGAGCTGTTTTTT.